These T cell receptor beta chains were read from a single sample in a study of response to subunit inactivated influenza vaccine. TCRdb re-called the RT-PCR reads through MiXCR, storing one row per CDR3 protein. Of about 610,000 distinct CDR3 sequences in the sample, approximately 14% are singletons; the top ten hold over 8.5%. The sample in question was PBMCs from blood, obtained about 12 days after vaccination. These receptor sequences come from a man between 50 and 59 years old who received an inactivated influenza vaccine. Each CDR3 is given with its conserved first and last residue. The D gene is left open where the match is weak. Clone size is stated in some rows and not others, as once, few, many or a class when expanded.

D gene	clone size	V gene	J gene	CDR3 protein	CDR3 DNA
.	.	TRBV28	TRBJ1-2	CAAEAQGLYGYTF	TGTGCGGCTGAGGCCCAGGGACTATATGGCTACACCTTC
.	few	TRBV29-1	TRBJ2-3	CSAESGADTDTQYF	TGCAGCGCTGAATCAGGGGCAGACACAGATACGCAGTATTTT
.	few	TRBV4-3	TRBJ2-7	CASSQAVKGAGKQYF	TGCGCCAGCAGCCAAGCGGTGAAGGGGGCGGGGAAGCAGTACTTC
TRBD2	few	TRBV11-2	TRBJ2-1	CASSRGLAGVRGYNEQFF	TGTGCCAGCAGCCGCGGACTAGCGGGGGTTCGTGGGTACAATGAGCAGTTCTTC
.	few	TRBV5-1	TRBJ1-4	CASSSGRDPKGEKLFF	TGCGCCAGCAGCTCGGGCCGGGACCCAAAGGGAGAAAAACTGTTTTTT
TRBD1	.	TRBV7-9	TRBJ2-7	CASSPIPHRGNAYEQYF	TGTGCCAGCAGCCCCATTCCCCACAGGGGAAATGCCTACGAGCAGTACTTC
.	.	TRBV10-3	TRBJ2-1	CAISDIASGQTRNEQFF	TGTGCCATCAGTGATATAGCGAGCGGCCAGACCAGGAATGAGCAGTTCTTC
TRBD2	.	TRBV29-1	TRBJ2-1	CSGRLAGGPTSSYNEQFF	TGCAGCGGTAGACTAGCGGGAGGGCCCACCAGCTCCTACAATGAGCAGTTCTTC
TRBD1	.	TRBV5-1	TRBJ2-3	CASSLKGGPTGTDTQYF	TGCGCCAGCAGCTTGAAAGGGGGCCCTACTGGCACAGATACGCAGTATTTT
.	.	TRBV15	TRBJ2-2	CATSRGIGNTGELFF	TGTGCCACCAGCAGAGGAATTGGGAACACCGGGGAGCTGTTTTTT
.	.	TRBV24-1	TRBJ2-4	CATSDSTVPGFQYF	TGTGCCACCAGTGATTCGACCGTGCCGGGGTTTCAGTACTTC
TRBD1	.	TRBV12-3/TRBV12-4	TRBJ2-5	CASSPGQGGWETQYF	TGTGCCAGCAGCCCAGGACAGGGCGGGTGGGAGACCCAGTACTTC
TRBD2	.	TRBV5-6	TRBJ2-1	CASSRLARAYNEQFF	TGTGCCAGCAGCAGACTAGCGCGGGCCTACAATGAGCAGTTCTTC
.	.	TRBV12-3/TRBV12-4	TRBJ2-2	CASRPTGTEASGELFF	TGTGCCAGCAGGCCAACCGGGACTGAGGCGTCCGGGGAGCTGTTTTTT
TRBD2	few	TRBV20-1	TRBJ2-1	CSAREKLAGVGGYNEQFF	TGCAGTGCTAGAGAGAAACTAGCGGGAGTGGGGGGCTACAATGAGCAGTTCTTC
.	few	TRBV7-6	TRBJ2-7	CASSLMRVKDSPYEQYF	TGTGCCAGCAGCTTAATGAGGGTCAAGGACAGCCCCTACGAGCAGTACTTC
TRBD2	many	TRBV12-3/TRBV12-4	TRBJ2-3	CASSDSWRGDPDTQYF	TGTGCCAGCAGTGATTCTTGGCGGGGGGACCCAGATACGCAGTATTTT
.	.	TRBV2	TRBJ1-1	CASSPETNTEAFF	TGTGCCAGCAGTCCGGAGACGAACACTGAAGCTTTCTTT
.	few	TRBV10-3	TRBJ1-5	CAISGSRESNQPQHF	TGTGCCATCAGTGGGAGCAGGGAGAGCAATCAGCCCCAGCATTTT
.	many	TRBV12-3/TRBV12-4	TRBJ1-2	CASSGGYGYTF	TGTGCCAGCAGTGGGGGTTATGGCTACACCTTC
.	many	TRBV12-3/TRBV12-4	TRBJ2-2	CASSLRGELFF	TGTGCCAGCAGTTTACGCGGGGAGCTGTTTTTT
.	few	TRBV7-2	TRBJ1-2	CASREAGPTSYGYTF	TGTGCCAGCAGGGAGGCAGGCCCGACGAGCTATGGCTACACCTTC
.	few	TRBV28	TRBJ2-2	CASSSRGGAGELFF	TGTGCCAGCAGTTCTAGAGGGGGTGCCGGGGAGCTGTTTTTT
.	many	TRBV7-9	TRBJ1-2	CASSLTGFYGYTF	TGCGCCAGCAGCCTAACAGGGTTCTATGGCTACACCTTC
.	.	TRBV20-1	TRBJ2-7	CSARVHFQGYEQYF	TGCAGTGCTAGAGTACACTTCCAGGGTTACGAGCAGTACTTC
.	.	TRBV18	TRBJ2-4	CASSPAWGVAKNIQYF	TGTGCCAGCTCACCAGCGTGGGGGGTAGCCAAAAACATTCAGTACTTC
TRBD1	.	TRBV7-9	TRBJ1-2	CASSLASGGYGYTF	TGTGCCAGCAGCTTAGCCTCAGGGGGCTATGGCTACACCTTC
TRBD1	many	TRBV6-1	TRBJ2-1	CASRRGQEISSYNEQFF	TGTGCCAGCAGGCGTGGACAGGAGATATCCTCCTACAATGAGCAGTTCTTC
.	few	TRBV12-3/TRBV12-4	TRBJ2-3	CASSLRQVTDTQYF	TGTGCCAGCAGTTTACGACAGGTCACAGATACGCAGTATTTT